These 30 T cell receptor beta chains came from one sample sequenced in a study of blood T cell repertoires in COVID-19. The repertoire was sequenced with immunoSEQ multiplex PCR; TCRdb's copy has only in-frame clones and lacks some. Among hundreds of thousands of clones listed, around 82% were seen once. The specimen sequenced was peripheral blood. The source is a woman in her seventies with acute or convalescent COVID-19.

J is TRBJ1-5 and V is TRBV19; 11 nucleotides line up with TRBD1. With 6 bases clipped from V and 7 bases from J, the junction kept 5 bases outside the gene matches. The germline gives CDR1 LNHDA, CDR2 SQIVND (reference sequence). The CDR3 is 14 residues long. CDR3 region: CASSGQGAGQPQHF. The DNA of the CDR3 is TGTGCCAGTAGCGGACAGGGGGCTGGGCAGCCCCAGCATTTT. The entire variable domain, with the rest obtained from reference TRBV19 and TRBJ1-5, is as follows: DGGITQSPKYLFRKEGQNVTLSCEQNLNHDAMYWYRQDPGQGLRLIYYSQIVNDFQKGDIAEGYSVSREKKESFPLTVTSAQKNPTAFYLCASSGQGAGQPQHFGDGTRLSIL.

V usage is TRBV7-2 and J usage is TRBJ2-7; 12 bases fit TRBD1. After removal of 5 bases from V and 7 bases from J, the junction contained 9 bases not matched to a gene. Germline V CDR1 and CDR2: SGHTA, FQGNSA. CDR3 length: 15 residues. The CDR3 sequence is CASSPAGTGGIEQYF. CDR3 nucleotides: TGTGCCAGCAGCCCTGCCGGGACAGGGGGCATTGAGCAGTACTTC.

The gene calls are TRBV7-2 and TRBJ1-2; no clear D gene. The germline V gene has CDR1 SGHTA and CDR2 FQGNSA. The CDR3 spans 12 residues. The V and J ends lost 2 bases and 8 bases respectively, with 9 bases between them. In nucleotides, the CDR3 is TGTGCCAGCAGCTTAAACCAGGAAGGCTACACCTTC. Translation: CASSLNQEGYTF.

The gene calls are TRBV6-2 or TRBV6-3 and TRBJ2-7, with 9 bases fitting TRBD1. This CDR3 region has 16 residues. The V and J ends lost 2 bases and 0 bases, in that order; junction bases with no gene match: 5. CDR1 is MNHEY, CDR2 SVGEGT, per germline. The CDR3 DNA reads TGTGCCAGCAGTTACCCACAGGGGGCAGGCTCCTACGAGCAGTACTTC. Translated: CASSYPQGAGSYEQYF.

V gene TRBV3-1 (or the pseudogene TRBV3-2) combines with J gene TRBJ2-2; 7 nucleotides line up with TRBD1. The germline V gene has CDR1 LGHDT and CDR2 YNNKEL (reference sequence). V dropped 1 base and J dropped 8; count of bases not matched to a gene: 7. The length of the CDR3 is 15 residues. CDR3 sequence: CASSQAGTVFGELFF. CDR3 DNA: TGTGCCAGCAGCCAAGCCGGGACAGTTTTTGGGGAGCTGTTTTTT.

The chain carries TRBV4-1 and TRBJ2-3, with TRBD1 identical over 10 bases. V trimming: 3 bases; J trimming: 5 bases; junction bases outside the gene matches: 11. Germline values: CDR1 MGHRA, CDR2 YSYEKL. CDR3 length: 17 residues. The CDR3 region is CASSQSGGRTGGDTQYF. DNA of the CDR3: TGCGCCAGCAGCCAGTCGGGGGGCAGGACAGGGGGAGATACGCAGTATTTT.

The chain is built from TRBV12-3 or TRBV12-4 and TRBJ2-1; TRBD1 matches 7 bases. V dropped 4 bases and J dropped 12; count of bases not matched to a gene: 3. CDR3 length: 11 amino acids. The CDR3 bases are TGTGCCAGCAGTTCAGGGGGTGCGCAGTTCTTC. Translating gives CASSSGGAQFF.

Comment on this clone: The sample contains more than one DNA sequence encoding this CDR3. The V gene is TRBV9, the J gene TRBJ2-1, with a weak D call TRBD2 (6 bases). The CDR3 length is 15 residues. The germline V and J ends were trimmed by 2 bases and 1 base, with 10 bases remaining between them. Germline values: CDR1 SGDLS, CDR2 YYNGEE. In nucleotides, the CDR3 is TGTGCCAGCAGCGTGGGCGGGACGTCCTACAATGAGCAGTTCTTC. Amino acids: CASSVGGTSYNEQFF.

This clone was counted once. The chain couples TRBV30 to TRBJ1-6; no firm D call. The CDR3 is made up of 15 amino acids. V was pared by 3 bases and J by 4 bases, with 13 bases between. Germline CDR1 and CDR2: GTSNPN and SVGIG (reference sequence). This CDR3 is CAWSDPRGYNSPLHF. Written as DNA, the CDR3 is TGTGCCTGGAGCGATCCGCGGGGTTATAATTCACCCCTCCACTTT.

This clone appeared once. The chain uses TRBV6-2 or TRBV6-3 and TRBJ1-2; 10 bases fit TRBD1. Germline-derived CDR1 and CDR2 are MNHEY and SVGEGT. CDR3 size: 15 residues. Trimming cost V 1 base and J 8 bases; bases outside gene matches: 7. CDR3 sequence reads: CASSYFRDRGYGYTF. In DNA, the CDR3 is TGTGCCAGCAGTTACTTCCGGGACAGGGGTTACGGCTACACCTTC.

A few counts support this clone. This chain joins TRBV4-1 and TRBJ1-4; 8 bases align to TRBD1. Trimming cost V 4 bases and J 3 bases; bases outside gene matches: 7. CDR3 size: 16 residues. Germline V lookup: CDR1 MGHRA, CDR2 YSYEKL. The CDR3 sequence is CASSLQDRVPNEKLFF. The CDR3 nucleotides are TGCGCCAGCAGCCTTCAGGACAGGGTCCCTAATGAAAAACTGTTTTTT.

The J gene is TRBJ1-5, the V gene TRBV6-2 or TRBV6-3; D may be TRBD1 (6 bases). Germline CDR1 and CDR2: MNHEY and SVGEGT. The V end lost 2 bases, the J end lost 4 bases, and 12 bases lay between the germline ends. The CDR3 loop spans 15 amino acids. The CDR3 protein is CASSYPGTPNQPQHF. DNA of the CDR3: TGTGCCAGCAGTTACCCAGGGACACCTAATCAGCCCCAGCATTTT.

DNA for the CDR3: TGTGCCAGCAGCTTAGTGGCCGGGGTTGATGGCTACACCTTC. Protein product: CASSLVAGVDGYTF. The V call is TRBV7-9, the J call TRBJ1-2; unclear D gene. The ends were cut back, 1 base at V and 6 bases at J, with 12 bases in the middle. This CDR3 region has 14 residues. Germline V gene lookup returns CDR1 SEHNR and CDR2 FQNEAQ (reference sequence). Complete variable domain (other parts from reference TRBV7-9 and TRBJ1-2): DTGVSQNPRHKITKRGQNVTFRCDPISEHNRLYWYRQTLGQGPEFLTYFQNEAQLEKSRLLSDRFSAERPKGSFSTLEIQRTEQGDSAMYLCASSLVAGVDGYTFGSGTRLTVV.

The chain links TRBV7-6 to TRBJ1-2; D gene unclear. Germline loops: CDR1 SGHVS, CDR2 FNYEAQ. The CDR3 contains 14 residues. Trimming removed 1 base from V and 2 bases from J, with 8 bases in between. CDR3 bases: TGTGCCAGCAGCTTAGGAACAGAGAACTATGGCTACACCTTC. Protein sequence: CASSLGTENYGYTF.

V gene TRBV18 combines with J gene TRBJ1-2, with D tentatively TRBD1 (5 bases). Germline V gene data show CDR1 as KGHSH and CDR2 as LQKENI. V was trimmed by 0 bases and J by 4 bases, leaving 15 bases between them. The CDR3 spans 16 residues. This chain's CDR3 is CASSPPEGADTYGYTF. CDR3 DNA: TGTGCCAGCTCACCACCGGAAGGGGCGGACACCTATGGCTACACCTTC.

This chain links TRBV6-5 with TRBJ2-7; 9 nucleotides match TRBD1. Germline CDR1 and CDR2: MNHEY and SVGAGI. The CDR3 covers 14 residues. J was trimmed by 4 bases and V by 2 bases; bases with no gene match: 3. CDR3 protein: CASSYGTGFYEQYF. The CDR3 bases are TGTGCCAGCAGTTACGGGACAGGGTTTTACGAGCAGTACTTC.

This chain uses TRBV6-2 or TRBV6-3 with TRBJ1-1; 7 bases fit TRBD1. The junction had 11 bases not matched to a gene; V was cut back by 6 bases and J by 4 bases. Per germline, CDR1 MNHEY and CDR2 SVGEGT. CDR3 size: 15 residues. The CDR3 sequence: CASSHPDREGTEAFF. The CDR3 DNA reads as TGTGCCAGCAGCCACCCTGACAGGGAAGGCACTGAAGCTTTCTTT.

The J gene is TRBJ1-2, the V gene TRBV7-9; 7 bases map to TRBD1. The V and J ends lost 1 base and 3 bases, in that order; junction bases with no gene match: 5. Germline loops: CDR1 SEHNR, CDR2 FQNEAQ (reference sequence). The CDR3 contains 15 residues. CDR3 residues: CASSLDHRGDYGYTF. CDR3 in DNA: TGTGCCAGCAGCTTAGATCACAGGGGCGACTATGGCTACACCTTC.

The CDR3 nucleotides read TGTGCCAGCAGCTTAGGGTTAGATCAGCCCCAGCATTTT. It specifies CASSLGLDQPQHF. This chain connects TRBV11-2 to TRBJ1-5; unclear D gene. This CDR3 region has 13 residues. Trimming shortened V by 1 base and J by 5 bases, and 6 bases separated the two germline ends. The V gene's germline CDR1 is SGHAT and CDR2 FQNNGV.

The chain joins TRBV4-2 to TRBJ1-1; TRBD1 matches 7 bases. The germline CDR1 and CDR2 sequences are LGHNA and YNFKEQ. Unmatched junction bases numbered 2, after V lost 0 bases and J lost 4 bases. This CDR3 contains 14 residues. As DNA, the CDR3 is TGTGCCAGCAGCCAAGAAACAGGGGCCACTGAAGCTTTCTTT. It yields the protein CASSQETGATEAFF.

The chain joins TRBV10-1 to TRBJ1-1; tentative D call: TRBD1 (6 bases). The CDR3 length is 14 residues. Germline lookup yields CDR1 WNHNN and CDR2 SYGVQD (reference sequence). Trimming removed 6 bases from V and 0 bases from J, with 11 bases in between. The DNA of the CDR3 is TGCGCCAGCAGCCAACAGGGTCTGAACACTGAAGCTTTCTTT. This encodes CASSQQGLNTEAFF.

The rearrangement uses TRBV5-4 and TRBJ1-2; D remains ambiguous. The germline CDR1 and CDR2 sequences are SGHNT and YYREEE (reference sequence). The CDR3 loop spans 11 amino acids. V shed 2 bases and J shed 10 bases, with 9 bases lying between them. CDR3 sequence reads: CASSLNTDYTF. The CDR3 DNA is TGTGCCAGCAGCTTAAACACCGACTACACCTTC.

This clone occurred a few times. V is TRBV5-5 and J is TRBJ1-2; D gene ambiguous. V lost 4 bases, J lost 2 bases, and 18 bases lay in between. This CDR3 has 16 residues. In germline, CDR1 is SGHKS, CDR2 YYEKEE (reference sequence). The CDR3 loop is CASSLAQNRGNYGYTF. CDR3 coding DNA: TGTGCCAGCAGCCTAGCTCAAAACCGAGGCAACTATGGCTACACCTTC.

The gene calls are TRBV6-1 and TRBJ1-5; 10 bases match TRBD1. CDR3 size: 16 residues. Germline values: CDR1 MNHNS, CDR2 SASEGT. J gave up 4 bases and V 4 bases, and 7 bases lay outside the gene matches. The chain's CDR3 is CASSAPGQGLNQPQHF. For the CDR3, the DNA is TGTGCCAGCAGTGCCCCGGGACAGGGGTTGAATCAGCCCCAGCATTTT.

As DNA, the CDR3 is TGCAGCGTCCAAGGGACAGCCTTCGTGGGCGGGGAGCTGTTTTTT. This translates into CSVQGTAFVGGELFF. This chain connects TRBV29-1 to TRBJ2-2; 7 positions match TRBD1. The CDR3 covers 15 residues. Germline V lookup: CDR1 SQVTM, CDR2 ANQGSEA. The V gene end was trimmed by 6 bases and the J gene end by 7 bases; junction bases not matched to a gene: 14.

V gene TRBV5-1 combines with J gene TRBJ2-7, with 11 bases identical to TRBD2. Per the germline V gene, CDR1 is SGHRS and CDR2 is YFSETQ. CDR3 length: 20 amino acids. The trim removed 3 bases at V and 7 bases at J, leaving 24 bases unmatched. CDR3 sequence reads: CASSSHRGQWTSGSRGEQYF. Written as DNA, the CDR3 is TGCGCCAGCAGCTCCCACCGGGGACAGTGGACTAGCGGGTCCCGGGGGGAGCAGTACTTC.

This clone was recorded once. Other DNA sequences in this sample translate to the same CDR3. The rearrangement joins TRBV18 to TRBJ2-3; 9 nucleotides agree with TRBD1. The ends lost 6 bases at V and 0 bases at J; junction bases unmatched: 4. Germline lookup yields CDR1 KGHSH and CDR2 LQKENI. This CDR3 has 15 residues. The CDR3 protein is CASSPTGGSTDTQYF. The CDR3 DNA reads as TGTGCCAGCTCCCCGACAGGGGGTAGCACAGATACGCAGTATTTT.

This clone came up once. This sequence joins TRBV7-8 and TRBJ1-5; 9 nucleotides match TRBD1. The germline V gene has CDR1 SGHVS and CDR2 FQNEAQ. V dropped 6 bases and J dropped 0; count of bases not matched to a gene: 9. The CDR3 runs to 17 residues. The chain's CDR3 is CASRTGTGPYSNQPQHF. CDR3 nucleotide sequence: TGTGCCAGCAGAACTGGGACAGGGCCATATAGCAATCAGCCCCAGCATTTT.

The V call is TRBV2, the J call TRBJ1-2, with TRBD1 matching 8 bases. Trimming took 4 bases from V and 4 from J; bases not matched to a gene: 8. CDR1 and CDR2 (germline): SNHLY, FYNNEI. The CDR3 consists of 15 residues. The CDR3 sequence: CASSVQQGEGYGYTF. DNA for the CDR3: TGTGCCAGCAGTGTTCAACAGGGGGAGGGCTATGGCTACACCTTC.

This clone was counted between two and nine times. This chain connects TRBV4-3 to TRBJ1-2, with 9 bases matching TRBD1. The CDR3 contains 17 residues. V dropped 0 bases and J dropped 2; count of bases not matched to a gene: 7. Germline V lookup: CDR1 LGHNA, CDR2 YSLEER. Written as DNA, the CDR3 is TGCGCCAGCAGCCAAGAGGTGGGAGGACAGGGGAACTATGGCTACACCTTC. Protein: CASSQEVGGQGNYGYTF.